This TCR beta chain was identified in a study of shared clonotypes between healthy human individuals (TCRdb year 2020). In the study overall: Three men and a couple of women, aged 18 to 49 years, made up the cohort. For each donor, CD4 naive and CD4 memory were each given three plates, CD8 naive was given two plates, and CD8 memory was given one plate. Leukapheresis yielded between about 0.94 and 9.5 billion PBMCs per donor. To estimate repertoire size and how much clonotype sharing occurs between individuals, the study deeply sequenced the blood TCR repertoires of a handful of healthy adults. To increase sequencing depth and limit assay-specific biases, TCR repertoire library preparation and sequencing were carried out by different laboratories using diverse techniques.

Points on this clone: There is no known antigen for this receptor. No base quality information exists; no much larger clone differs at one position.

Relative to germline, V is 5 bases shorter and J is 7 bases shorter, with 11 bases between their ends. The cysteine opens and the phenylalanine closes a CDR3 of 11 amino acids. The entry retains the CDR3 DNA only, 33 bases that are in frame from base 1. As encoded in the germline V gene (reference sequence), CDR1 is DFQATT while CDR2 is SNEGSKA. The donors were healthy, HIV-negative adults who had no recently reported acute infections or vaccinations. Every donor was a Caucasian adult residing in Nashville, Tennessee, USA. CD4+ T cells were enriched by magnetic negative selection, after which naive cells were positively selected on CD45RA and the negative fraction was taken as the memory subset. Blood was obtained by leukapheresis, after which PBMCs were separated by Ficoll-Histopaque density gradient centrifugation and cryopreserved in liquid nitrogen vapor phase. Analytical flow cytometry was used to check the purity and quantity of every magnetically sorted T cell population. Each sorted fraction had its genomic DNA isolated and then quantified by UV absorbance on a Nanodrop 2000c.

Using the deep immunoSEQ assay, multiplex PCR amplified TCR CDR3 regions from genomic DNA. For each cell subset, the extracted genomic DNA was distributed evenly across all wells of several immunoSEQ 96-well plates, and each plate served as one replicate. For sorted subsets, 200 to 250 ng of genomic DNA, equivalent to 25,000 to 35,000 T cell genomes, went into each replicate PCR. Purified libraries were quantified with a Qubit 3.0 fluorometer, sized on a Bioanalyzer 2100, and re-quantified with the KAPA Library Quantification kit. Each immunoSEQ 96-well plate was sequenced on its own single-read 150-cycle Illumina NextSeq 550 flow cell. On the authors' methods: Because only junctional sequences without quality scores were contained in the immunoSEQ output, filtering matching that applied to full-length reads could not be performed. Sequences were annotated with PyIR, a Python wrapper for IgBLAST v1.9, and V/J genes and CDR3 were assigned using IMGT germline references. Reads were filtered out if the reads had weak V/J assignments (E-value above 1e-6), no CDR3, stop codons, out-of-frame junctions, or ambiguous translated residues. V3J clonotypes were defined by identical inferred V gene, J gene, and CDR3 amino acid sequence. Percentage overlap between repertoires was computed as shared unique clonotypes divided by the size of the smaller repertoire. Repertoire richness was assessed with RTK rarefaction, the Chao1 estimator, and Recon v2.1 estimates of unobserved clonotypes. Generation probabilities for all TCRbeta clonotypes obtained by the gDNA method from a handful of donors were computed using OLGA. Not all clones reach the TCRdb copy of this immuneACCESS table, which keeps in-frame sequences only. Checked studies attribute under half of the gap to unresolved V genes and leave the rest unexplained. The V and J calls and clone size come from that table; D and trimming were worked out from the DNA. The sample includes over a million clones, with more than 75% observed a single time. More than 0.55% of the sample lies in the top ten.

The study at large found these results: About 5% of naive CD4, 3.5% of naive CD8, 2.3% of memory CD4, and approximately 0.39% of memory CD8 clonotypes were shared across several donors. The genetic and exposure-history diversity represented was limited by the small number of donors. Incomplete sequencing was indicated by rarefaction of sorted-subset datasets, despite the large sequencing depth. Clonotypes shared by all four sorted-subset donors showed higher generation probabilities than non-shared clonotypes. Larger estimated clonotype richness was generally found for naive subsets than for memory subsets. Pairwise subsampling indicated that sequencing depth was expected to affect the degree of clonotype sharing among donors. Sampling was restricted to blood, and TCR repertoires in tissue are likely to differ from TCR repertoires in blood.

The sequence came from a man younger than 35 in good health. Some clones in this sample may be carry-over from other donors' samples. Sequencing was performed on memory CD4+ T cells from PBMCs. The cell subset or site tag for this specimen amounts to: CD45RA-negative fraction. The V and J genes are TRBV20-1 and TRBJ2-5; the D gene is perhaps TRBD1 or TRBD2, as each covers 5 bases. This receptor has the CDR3 CSAGGSGTQYF. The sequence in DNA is TGCAGTGCTGGGGGTTCGGGGACCCAGTACTTC.